The rows below give T cell receptor beta chains drawn from one sample of a study of T cell responses to AZD1222 COVID-19 vaccine. The table came from immunoSEQ multiplex PCR; TCRdb's copy has only in-frame clones and leaves some out. The sample includes around 120,000 clones, 75% to 90% of them seen just once. The sample was peripheral blood, taken 28 days after the second AZD1222 dose. These TCRs come from an adult who received the AZD1222 COVID-19 vaccine. The CDR3 runs from the conserved cysteine through the conserved F or W. Fields, in order: V gene, clone size, D gene, J gene, CDR3 protein, CDR3 DNA. D genes are given only for firm matches. The size field is filled for only some rows; it gives once, few, many or a size class.

>TRBV27|.|.|TRBJ1-6
CASSVDRSSPLHF
TGTGCCAGCAGTGTGGACAGAAGTTCACCCCTCCACTTT
>TRBV15|.|.|TRBJ2-1
CATSRDQGEQFF
TGTGCCACCAGCAGAGATCAGGGTGAGCAGTTCTTC
>TRBV7-5|.|.|TRBJ1-4
CARSLAATGAAATNEKLFF
TGTGCCAGAAGCTTAGCGGCGACAGGGGCGGCCGCAACTAATGAAAAACTGTTTTTT
>TRBV2|.|.|TRBJ2-7
CASSASYEQYF
TGTGCCAGCAGTGCGTCCTACGAGCAGTACTTC
>TRBV5-4|.|.|TRBJ2-6
CASRTGTSSSGANVLTF
TGTGCCAGCAGGACCGGGACGTCGAGCTCTGGGGCCAACGTCCTGACTTTC
>TRBV4-2|once|TRBD2|TRBJ2-7
CASSHPPGGSGDFEQYF
TGTGCCAGCAGCCACCCCCCCGGGGGTAGCGGGGACTTCGAGCAGTACTTC
>TRBV12-5|.|TRBD1|TRBJ2-2
CASASRGPGELFF
TGTGCTAGTGCCTCCAGGGGGCCCGGGGAGCTGTTTTTT
>TRBV3-1/TRBV3-2|.|.|TRBJ2-5
CASSQRTTGRLETQYF
TGTGCCAGCAGCCAAAGAACGACAGGGAGGCTGGAGACCCAGTACTTC
>TRBV4-1|.|.|TRBJ1-2
CASSQDRTGYTF
TGCGCCAGCAGCCAAGACAGGACTGGCTACACCTTC
>TRBV12-3/TRBV12-4|.|.|TRBJ1-1
CASRRRQNTEAFF
TGTGCCAGCAGGAGAAGGCAGAACACTGAAGCTTTCTTT
>TRBV7-9|.|.|TRBJ1-4
CASSFPLDPDEKLFF
TGTGCCAGCAGCTTCCCCTTGGATCCCGATGAAAAACTGTTTTTT
>TRBV19|.|.|TRBJ2-7
CASSTRVLKGDEQYF
TGTGCCAGTAGTACCCGGGTCTTAAAGGGAGACGAGCAGTACTTC
>TRBV6-1|.|TRBD1|TRBJ1-1
CASREDRAPEAFF
TGTGCCAGCAGAGAGGACAGGGCCCCTGAAGCTTTCTTT
>TRBV19|few|TRBD1|TRBJ1-5
CASRGDSPLGQPQHF
TGTGCCAGTAGGGGGGACAGCCCATTGGGTCAGCCCCAGCATTTT
>TRBV6-6|.|TRBD1|TRBJ2-7
CASSPWTGGSYEQYF
TGTGCCAGCAGTCCTTGGACAGGGGGATCCTACGAGCAGTACTTC
>TRBV6-6|few|TRBD2|TRBJ2-7
CASTPSGGASYEQYF
TGTGCCAGCACCCCCAGCGGGGGGGCCTCCTACGAGCAGTACTTC
>TRBV5-8|.|.|TRBJ1-1
CASSQSEGFTEAFF
TGTGCCAGCAGCCAATCCGAGGGGTTCACTGAAGCTTTCTTT
>TRBV27|.|.|TRBJ1-5
CASSLGGSQPQHF
TGTGCCAGCAGTTTAGGGGGGAGTCAGCCCCAGCATTTT
>TRBV6-5|once|TRBD1|TRBJ2-1
CATRTGQDEQFF
TGTGCCACCAGGACAGGTCAGGATGAGCAGTTCTTC
>TRBV1|.|.|TRBJ2-7
CTSSQGQGEVLGQYF
TGCACCAGCAGCCAAGGACAGGGGGAAGTGTTGGGGCAGTACTTC
>TRBV6-5|.|.|TRBJ2-1
CASSYGTSNKQFF
TGTGCCAGCAGTTACGGGACTTCCAATAAGCAGTTCTTC
>TRBV21-1|.|.|TRBJ2-1
CASSKRTREYNEQFF
TGTGCCAGCAGCAAAAGGACCCGGGAATACAATGAGCAGTTCTTC
>TRBV6-5|.|.|TRBJ2-7
CASSKHSYEQYF
TGTGCCAGCAGCAAACACTCCTACGAGCAGTACTTC
>TRBV2|.|TRBD2|TRBJ2-1
CASSENGGAGEQFF
TGTGCCAGCAGTGAGAACGGGGGGGCAGGTGAGCAGTTCTTC
>TRBV24-1|.|.|TRBJ2-3
CATPVRGPVDTQYF
TGTGCCACCCCTGTCCGTGGGCCGGTAGATACGCAGTATTTT
>TRBV5-1|.|.|TRBJ1-2
CASSSGGRGVGYTF
TGCGCCAGCAGCTCCGGAGGGCGCGGGGTTGGCTACACCTTC
>TRBV7-2|.|.|TRBJ1-3
CASSLGVSSGNTIYF
TGTGCCAGCAGCTTAGGGGTTAGCTCTGGAAACACCATATATTTT
>TRBV6-5|.|.|TRBJ2-7
CASSYGPAYEQYF
TGTGCCAGCAGTTATGGTCCAGCCTACGAGCAGTACTTC
>TRBV6-4|.|.|TRBJ2-3
CASSDGGSDTDTQYF
TGTGCCAGCAGTGATGGGGGTTCGGACACAGATACGCAGTATTTT
>TRBV6-1|.|.|TRBJ1-2
CASSEHYGYTF
TGTGCCAGCAGTGAACACTATGGCTACACCTTC
>TRBV7-8|.|.|TRBJ1-1
CASSPVGNTEAFF
TGTGCCAGCAGCCCCGTGGGGAACACTGAAGCTTTCTTT
>TRBV24-1|.|.|TRBJ2-1
CATSVLTGGEIDEQFF
TGTGCCACCAGTGTCCTCACTGGAGGGGAGATCGATGAGCAGTTCTTC
>TRBV5-6|.|.|TRBJ2-2
CASSLAGMDTGELFF
TGTGCCAGCAGCTTGGCCGGAATGGACACCGGGGAGCTGTTTTTT
>TRBV11-2|.|TRBD1|TRBJ2-7
CASSPDRNEQYF
TGTGCCAGCAGCCCGGACAGGAACGAGCAGTACTTC
>TRBV3-1/TRBV3-2|.|.|TRBJ1-2
CASSQEGGGNYGYTF
TGTGCCAGCAGCCAAGAGGGGGGCGGAAACTATGGCTACACCTTC
>TRBV19|once|TRBD1|TRBJ2-3
CASSILGRGTDTQYF
TGTGCCAGTAGTATTCTCGGCAGGGGGACAGATACGCAGTATTTT
>TRBV11-2|.|.|TRBJ2-3
CASSPTGGALDTQYF
TGTGCCAGCAGCCCTACCGGAGGGGCGTTAGATACGCAGTATTTT
>TRBV11-3|.|TRBD1|TRBJ2-7
CASSLRTGKAYEQYF
TGTGCCAGCAGCTTACGGACAGGGAAAGCCTACGAGCAGTACTTC
>TRBV19|.|.|TRBJ1-1
CARLTGTDTEAFF
TGTGCCAGACTTACAGGGACGGACACTGAAGCTTTCTTT
>TRBV4-1|.|.|TRBJ2-1
CASSQPLGRYSYNEQFF
TGCGCCAGCAGCCAACCTCTGGGGAGGTACTCCTACAATGAGCAGTTCTTC
>TRBV5-1|.|.|TRBJ1-2
CASSEPTGGYTF
TGCGCCAGCAGCGAACCGACGGGTGGCTACACCTTC
>TRBV5-1|.|.|TRBJ2-7
CASSSQGGKSYEQYF
TGCGCCAGCAGCTCTCAGGGGGGGAAGTCCTACGAGCAGTACTTC
>TRBV7-2|.|TRBD1|TRBJ2-7
CASSSQLGQGEQYF
TGTGCCAGCAGCTCTCAACTCGGACAGGGCGAGCAGTACTTC
>TRBV5-3|.|.|TRBJ2-3
CARSLNWETGHLTDTQYF
TGTGCCAGAAGCTTGAATTGGGAGACGGGACATCTCACAGATACGCAGTATTTT
>TRBV5-1|.|.|TRBJ2-2
CASSLAANTGELFF
TGCGCCAGCAGCTTGGCAGCAAACACCGGGGAGCTGTTTTTT
>TRBV6-6|.|TRBD1|TRBJ2-7
CASSYSGQGYEQYF
TGTGCCAGCAGTTACTCTGGACAGGGCTACGAGCAGTACTTC
>TRBV19|.|.|TRBJ1-5
CASSILTLSNQPQHF
TGTGCCAGTAGTATATTGACACTTAGCAATCAGCCCCAGCATTTT
>TRBV4-3|.|TRBD2|TRBJ2-7
CASSQDLAGGTSGMVYEQYF
TGCGCCAGCAGCCAAGATCTGGCCGGGGGGACTAGCGGGATGGTCTACGAGCAGTACTTC
>TRBV2|few|.|TRBJ1-2
CASSEEGPIFGGYTF
TGTGCCAGCAGTGAAGAGGGGCCGATTTTTGGTGGCTACACCTTC
>TRBV7-9|.|.|TRBJ1-1
CALLQGLTEAFF
TGTGCACTACTCCAGGGGCTGACTGAAGCTTTCTTT
>TRBV6-2/TRBV6-3|.|.|TRBJ2-4
CASSHRRADGIQYF
TGTGCCAGCAGTCACCGGAGGGCCGACGGCATTCAGTACTTC
>TRBV11-3|.|.|TRBJ1-5
CASTGPSAYSNQPQHF
TGTGCCAGCACGGGACCCTCTGCCTATAGCAATCAGCCCCAGCATTTT
>TRBV3-1/TRBV3-2|.|.|TRBJ1-4
CASSPWARPNEKLFF
TGTGCCAGCAGCCCCTGGGCCCGTCCTAATGAAAAACTGTTTTTT
>TRBV4-1|once|.|TRBJ1-2
CASSQGGFNYGYTF
TGCGCCAGCAGCCAAGGCGGATTTAACTATGGCTACACCTTC
>TRBV7-9|.|TRBD1|TRBJ1-4
CASSLTGGQGATNEKLFF
TGTGCCAGCAGCTTAACCGGAGGACAGGGGGCTACTAATGAAAAACTGTTTTTT